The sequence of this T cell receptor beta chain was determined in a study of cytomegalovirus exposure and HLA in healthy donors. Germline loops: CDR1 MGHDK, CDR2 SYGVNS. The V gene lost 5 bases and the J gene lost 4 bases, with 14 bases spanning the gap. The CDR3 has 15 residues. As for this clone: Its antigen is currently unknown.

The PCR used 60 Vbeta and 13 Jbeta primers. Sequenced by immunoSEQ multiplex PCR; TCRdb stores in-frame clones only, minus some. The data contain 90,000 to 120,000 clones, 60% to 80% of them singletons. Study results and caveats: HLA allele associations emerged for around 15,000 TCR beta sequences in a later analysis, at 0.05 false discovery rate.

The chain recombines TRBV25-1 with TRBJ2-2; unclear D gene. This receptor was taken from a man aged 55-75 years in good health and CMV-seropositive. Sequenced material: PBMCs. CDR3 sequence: CASSSPEISTGELFF. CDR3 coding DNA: TGTGCCAGCAGTTCCCCTGAGATTAGCACCGGGGAGCTGTTTTTT.